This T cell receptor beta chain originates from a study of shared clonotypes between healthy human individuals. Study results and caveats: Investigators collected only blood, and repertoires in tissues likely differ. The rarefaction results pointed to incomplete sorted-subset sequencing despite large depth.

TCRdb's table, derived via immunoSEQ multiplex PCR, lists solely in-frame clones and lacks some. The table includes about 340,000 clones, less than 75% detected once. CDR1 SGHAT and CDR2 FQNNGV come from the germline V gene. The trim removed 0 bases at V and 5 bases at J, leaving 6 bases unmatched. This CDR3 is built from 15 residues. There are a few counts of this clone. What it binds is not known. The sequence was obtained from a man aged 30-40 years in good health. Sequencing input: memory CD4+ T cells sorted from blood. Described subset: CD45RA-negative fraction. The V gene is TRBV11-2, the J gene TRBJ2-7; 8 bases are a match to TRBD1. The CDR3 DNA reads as TGTGCCAGCAGCTTAGACCAGGGGGCGTCCGACGAGCAGTACTTC. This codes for CASSLDQGASDEQYF.